These 25 T cell receptor beta chains were all obtained from the same sample, sequenced in a study of blood T cells in healthy people across ages. With a J-beta primer mix and a sample-barcoded 5' primer, a second PCR ran about 7 to 11 cycles. TCRdb fed the 5' RACE reads into MiXCR, producing one record per CDR3 protein. The sample records some 1,500,000 distinct CDR3 sequences, 42% being singletons. The sequencing sample was made of blood. These receptors all stem from a woman aged 18-29 years in good health.

This clonotype was seen repeatedly, ten times or more. V and J are TRBV29-1 and TRBJ1-4, with D hard to call. Trimming removed 4 bases at V and 4 bases at J, with 10 bases between. Germline CDR1 reads SQVTM; CDR2 reads ANQGSEA. This CDR3 has 13 residues. The CDR3 DNA reads TGCAGCGTTGCTGAAGACCGTAATGAAAAACTGTTTTTT. Residues: CSVAEDRNEKLFF.

The chain recombines TRBV7-2 with TRBJ1-2; 9 nucleotides line up with TRBD1. The germline V gene encodes CDR1 SGHTA and CDR2 FQGNSA. The CDR3 spans 14 residues. The V and J ends lost 4 bases and 5 bases, in that order; junction bases with no gene match: 5. The CDR3 region has the DNA TGTGCCAGCAGCTCTAGGACAGGGGAATATGGCTACACCTTC. Its protein product is CASSSRTGEYGYTF.

V gene TRBV4-3 combines with J gene TRBJ1-6; weak D call: TRBD1 (5 bases). V was pared by 1 base and J by 12 bases, with 7 bases between. The length of the CDR3 is 12 residues. Germline V gene lookup returns CDR1 LGHNA and CDR2 YSLEER. CDR3 sequence reads: CASSQGGIPLHF. In DNA, the CDR3 is TGCGCCAGCAGCCAAGGGGGCATACCCCTCCACTTT.

The V gene is TRBV7-9, the J gene TRBJ1-1, with D possibly being TRBD1 (5 bases). Trimming shortened V by 5 bases and J by 1 base, and 14 bases separated the two germline ends. This CDR3 has 15 amino acids. Germline loops: CDR1 SEHNR, CDR2 FQNEAQ (reference sequence). CDR3 protein: CASSVRQGENTEAFF. The CDR3 DNA reads TGTGCCAGCAGCGTCCGGCAGGGCGAGAACACTGAAGCTTTCTTT. The variable domain in full, completed from reference TRBV7-9 and TRBJ1-1, reads DTGVSQNPRHKITKRGQNVTFRCDPISEHNRLYWYRQTLGQGPEFLTYFQNEAQLEKSRLLSDRFSAERPKGSFSTLEIQRTEQGDSAMYLCASSVRQGENTEAFFGQGTRLTVV.

This rearrangement joins TRBV6-6 to TRBJ2-3; 12 bases agree with TRBD2. Germline trimming cut 4 bases from V and 3 bases from J; bases unmatched to any gene: 5. There are 16 residues in the CDR3. CDR1 and CDR2 (germline): MNHNY, SVGAGI (reference sequence). The CDR3 DNA reads as TGTGCCAGCAGTTCCCCGACTAGCGGGGGTACAGATACGCAGTATTTT. Translation gives CASSSPTSGGTDTQYF.

The V call is TRBV7-2, the J call TRBJ2-1; D possibly corresponds to TRBD1 (5 bases). Germline loops: CDR1 SGHTA, CDR2 FQGNSA. Between the trimmed V and J ends, which lost 3 bases and 4 bases, there was a span of 10 bases. The CDR3 spans 14 residues. CDR3 nucleotide sequence: TGTGCCAGCAGCTTTAACAGGAATTACAATGAGCAGTTCTTC. Translating it yields CASSFNRNYNEQFF.

The V call is TRBV6-2 or TRBV6-3, the J call TRBJ2-1, with 7 bases identical to TRBD2. V shed 2 bases and J 6 bases; nucleotides not matched to a gene: 7. The CDR3 loop spans 15 amino acids. The germline gives CDR1 MNHEY, CDR2 SVGEGT. DNA of the CDR3: TGTGCCAGCAGTTACGGGCCAGCGGGATTCAATGAGCAGTTCTTC. It specifies CASSYGPAGFNEQFF.

The genes are TRBV6-6 and TRBJ2-3; 7 bases agree with TRBD1. V gave up 4 bases and J gave up 5 bases; unmatched junction bases: 12. Per the germline V gene, CDR1 is MNHNY and CDR2 is SVGAGI (reference sequence). The CDR3 is 16 residues long. The CDR3 spells CASSFITGTAQDTQYF. In DNA, the CDR3 is TGTGCCAGCAGTTTCATTACCGGGACAGCCCAAGATACGCAGTATTTT.

Note on this clonotype: Its ends do not fully match the called genes, so a read error is possible. The chain combines TRBV11-2 with TRBJ2-3; 14 bases match TRBD2. The CDR3 is 16 residues long. Germline V gives CDR1 SGHAT, CDR2 FQNNGV. The CDR3 loop is CASSFGTSGSTDTRYF. The DNA of the CDR3 is TGTGCCAGCAGCTTCGGGACTAGCGGGAGCACAGATACGCGGTATTTT.

This rearrangement joins TRBV28 to TRBJ2-1; 8 bases map to TRBD2. TRBJ2-7 explains the end of the DNA better; the J call may be wrong. This CDR3 comprises 17 residues. Per the germline V gene, CDR1 is MDHEN and CDR2 is SYDVKM. CDR3 in amino acids: CATRPWTSTNSYNEQYF. The CDR3 DNA sequence: TGTGCCACCAGACCCTGGACTAGCACCAACTCCTACAATGAGCAGTACTTC.

The V call is TRBV3-1, the J call TRBJ1-2; D unclear. The germline gives CDR1 LGHDT, CDR2 YNNKEL (reference sequence). Trimming left V 2 bases short and J 0 bases short, with 10 bases between. The CDR3 has 15 amino acids. The CDR3 here is CASSQQHGTNYGYTF. For the CDR3, the DNA is TGTGCCAGCAGCCAACAACATGGAACTAACTATGGCTACACCTTC.

V gene TRBV28 combines with J gene TRBJ1-1; maybe TRBD1 (6 bases). The CDR3 length is 15 residues. Germline assignment: CDR1 MDHEN and CDR2 SYDVKM. The germline V and J ends were trimmed by 6 bases and 2 bases, with 16 bases remaining between them. For the CDR3, the DNA is TGTGCCAGCAGCCCGCCGGGGGGGCAAAACACTGAAGCTTTCTTT. It specifies CASSPPGGQNTEAFF.

The chain joins TRBV12-3 or TRBV12-4 to TRBJ2-1, with 9 bases that match TRBD2. V trimming: 7 bases; J trimming: 3 bases; junction bases outside the gene matches: 16. The CDR3 totals 18 residues. The DNA of the CDR3 is TGTGCCAGCATCCTTGGAATAGCGGGAGTGCCGGTCTACAATGAGCAGTTCTTC. Encoded protein: CASILGIAGVPVYNEQFF.

The genes are TRBV7-9 and TRBJ1-2; D unresolved. Trimming took off 3 bases at V and 2 bases at J, with 13 bases between the two ends. The length of the CDR3 is 15 residues. The germline V gene has CDR1 SEHNR and CDR2 FQNEAQ (reference sequence). The CDR3 nucleotides are TGTGCCAGCAGCTTCAGCCGGAGACACAACTATGGCTACACCTTC. Its protein product is CASSFSRRHNYGYTF. The full variable domain, rest sourced from reference TRBV7-9 and TRBJ1-2, is DTGVSQNPRHKITKRGQNVTFRCDPISEHNRLYWYRQTLGQGPEFLTYFQNEAQLEKSRLLSDRFSAERPKGSFSTLEIQRTEQGDSAMYLCASSFSRRHNYGYTFGSGTRLTVV.

This clonotype was detected a few times. This chain joins TRBV5-5 and TRBJ2-1, with TRBD1 matching 10 bases. CDR3 length equals 15 residues. V shed 2 bases and J 7 bases; nucleotides not matched to a gene: 6. The germline gives CDR1 SGHKS, CDR2 YYEKEE (reference sequence). CDR3 sequence: CASSLDRGRSNEQFF. CDR3 nucleotides: TGTGCCAGCAGCTTAGACAGGGGGCGGTCGAATGAGCAGTTCTTC.

V gene TRBV12-3 or TRBV12-4 combines with J gene TRBJ1-1; D gene uncertain. The CDR3 covers 14 residues. V lost 8 bases and J lost 3, with 16 bases in between. DNA of the CDR3: TGTGCCAGCGGCTTAGGGTCTTCGCACACTGAAGCTTTCTTT. It translates to CASGLGSSHTEAFF.

There are a few counts of this clonotype. The chain combines TRBV12-3 or TRBV12-4 with TRBJ2-7; no definite D call. V gave up 6 bases and J gave up 9 bases, with 12 bases separating them. The CDR3 spans 11 residues. This CDR3 reads CASSPSLVQYF. The DNA of the CDR3 is TGTGCCAGCAGCCCTTCTTTAGTGCAGTACTTC.

The chain uses TRBV6-4 and TRBJ2-1; possibly TRBD1 for D (5 bases). V was trimmed by 7 bases and J by 1 base, leaving 11 bases between them. CDR3 size: 14 residues. In germline, CDR1 is MRHNA, CDR2 SNTAGT. The DNA of the CDR3 is TGTGCCAGCAAACAGGATCAGTCCTACAATGAGCAGTTCTTC. Its translation: CASKQDQSYNEQFF.

This clonotype was observed a handful of times. The V call is TRBV11-2, the J call TRBJ2-7, with 9 bases matching TRBD1. V lost 4 bases to trimming and J lost 4 bases; unmatched junction nucleotides: 5. The V gene's germline CDR1 is SGHAT and CDR2 FQNNGV. The CDR3 length is 14 residues. CDR3 DNA sequence: TGTGCCAGCAGCTCCCACAGGGGGCCTTACGAGCAGTACTTC. Residues: CASSSHRGPYEQYF.

The rearrangement joins TRBV9 to TRBJ2-1; TRBD1 matches at 10 bases. The CDR3 contains 16 residues. Trimming took 1 base from V and 4 from J; bases not matched to a gene: 5. Germline CDR1 reads SGDLS; CDR2 reads YYNGEE. CDR3 bases: TGTGCCAGCAGCGTAAACCGGGACAGGGGATACAATGAGCAGTTCTTC. Its protein is CASSVNRDRGYNEQFF.

The rearrangement links TRBV27 to TRBJ1-5; perhaps TRBD1 as D (5 bases). Trimming stripped 6 bases from V and 7 bases from J, with 16 bases between. In germline, CDR1 is MNHEY, CDR2 SMNVEV (reference sequence). The length of the CDR3 is 14 residues. CDR3 DNA: TGTGCCAGCAGCCTAGGTGGGGCACAACAGCCCCAGCATTTT. Residues: CASSLGGAQQPQHF.

This chain connects TRBV7-9 to TRBJ2-1; 8 bases fit TRBD2. The CDR3 is 15 residues long. Germline V gene sequence: CDR1 SEHNR, CDR2 FQNEAQ (reference sequence). Losses at the gene ends were 4 bases for V and 6 bases for J; bases not matched to a gene: 8. As DNA, the CDR3 is TGTGCCAGCAGCTCCTGGACTAGCCGACGCAATGAGCAGTTCTTC. Translated: CASSSWTSRRNEQFF.

This clonotype was picked up a small number of times. The chain links TRBV9 to TRBJ2-1; D gene unclear. Trimming cost V 4 bases and J 4 bases, with 12 bases left between them. CDR1 SGDLS and CDR2 YYNGEE come from the germline V gene. There are 14 residues in the CDR3. As DNA, the CDR3 is TGTGCCAGCAGCACCGCACAAAATTACAATGAGCAGTTCTTC. Translated, it gives CASSTAQNYNEQFF.

DNA of the CDR3: TGCAGTGCTAGAGACAGTCATAGCAATCAGCCCCAGCATTTT. Translating gives CSARDSHSNQPQHF. The chain couples TRBV20-1 to TRBJ1-5; D uncertain. Germline loops: CDR1 DFQATT, CDR2 SNEGSKA (reference sequence). V shed 0 bases and J shed 0 bases, with 6 bases lying between them. The CDR3 extends over 14 amino acids.

The V and J genes are TRBV6-5 and TRBJ2-2; TRBD2 agrees at 9 bases. Looked up from germline, CDR1 is MNHEY and CDR2 is SVGAGI. After removal of 2 bases from V and 7 bases from J, the junction contained 5 bases not matched to a gene. The CDR3 totals 15 residues. CDR3 region: CASSYTGTSNGELFF. The CDR3 DNA follows: TGTGCCAGCAGTTACACTGGGACTAGCAACGGGGAGCTGTTTTTT.